This TCR beta chain was sequenced in a study of blood T cell repertoires in COVID-19. Repertoires were generated with immunoSEQ multiplex PCR, while TCRdb's copy carries only in-frame clones and drops some. Of roughly 170,000 clones in the sample, approximately 82% were seen once. Cohorts were assigned according to the clinical history that participants reported. The sequence was collected from a woman aged 45 to 65 who had recovered from COVID-19. The sequencing sample was made of PBMCs or T cells enriched from blood (not recorded which).

The DNA of the CDR3 is TGTGCTAGTGGTTTGGCTAGGGGATTTAACTATGGCTACACCTTC. Amino acid sequence: CASGLARGFNYGYTF. The chain has TRBV12-5 and TRBJ1-2, with TRBD1 as a possible D gene (5 bases). The ends were cut back, 1 base at V and 1 base at J, with 10 bases in the middle. The CDR3 length is 15 residues. Germline-derived CDR1 and CDR2 are LGHNT and FRNRAP. Drawing the rest from reference TRBV12-5 and TRBJ1-2, the complete variable domain is DARVTQTPRHKVTEMGQEVTMRCQPILGHNTVFWYRQTMMQGLELLAYFRNRAPLDDSGMPKDRFSAEMPDATLATLKIQPSEPRDSAVYFCASGLARGFNYGYTFGSGTRLTVV.